The clone carrying this TCR beta chain came up a few times. Its antigen is not known. Clones were read by immunoSEQ multiplex PCR, and TCRdb kept only the in-frame ones, dropping some. The repertoire holds about 120,000 clones, with approximately 90% as singletons. This record comes from a study of PD-1 blockade in mismatch repair-deficient tumors. Turning to the study itself: Patients had eleven to twelve mismatch repair-deficient cancer types and were previously treated and progressing. Study-level findings and limits: Tumor-resident clones, often undetectable pretreatment in blood, expanded then contracted after pembrolizumab.

CDR3 length: 12 amino acids. Germline V gene lookup returns CDR1 SEHNR and CDR2 FQNEAQ (reference sequence). After removal of 2 bases from V and 12 bases from J, the junction contained 6 bases not matched to a gene. The sample consisted of peripheral blood, taken 44 weeks after starting pembrolizumab. J is TRBJ1-2 and V is TRBV7-9; 7 bases are a match to TRBD1. This TCR was recovered from an adult with mismatch repair-deficient cancer. Here the CDR3 DNA reads TGTGCCAGCAGCTTACTGACAGGGAGTCACACCTTC. Amino acid sequence: CASSLLTGSHTF.